This TCR beta chain was captured in a study of spatial heterogeneity in lung cancer. General observations from the study: In tumors, expanded intratumoral alpha and beta TCR counts tracked mutation counts. Expanded TCRs that were ubiquitous or regional had counts tracking ubiquitous and regional nonsynonymous mutations, respectively.

There are 14 residues in the CDR3. Germline V gene sequence: CDR1 SGHVS, CDR2 FQNEAQ. Trimming took 5 bases from V and 2 from J; bases not matched to a gene: 4. This clonotype was recorded many times. Its antigen is unknown. The presence of a unique molecular identifier marked each TCR cDNA molecule. Each CDR3 protein is one row after TCRdb ran MiXCR on the 5' RACE reads. The sample shows 11,000 to 15,000 distinct CDR3 sequences, 4.7% of them seen only once. The sample's time point: sample taken at primary tumor resection. Sequencing was performed on whole RNA extracted from tumor and nontumor lung tissue, or from frozen PBMC, and the material was left unsorted.

Sequenced here: lung tumor tissue, sampled at surgery. The receptor comes from a female donor with early-stage non-small cell lung cancer. The chain is built from TRBV7-8 and TRBJ2-5, with 8 bases identical to TRBD1. CDR3 residues: CASSIGQGQETQYF. In nucleotides, the CDR3 is TGTGCCAGCAGCATTGGACAGGGACAAGAGACCCAGTACTTC. Complete variable domain (other parts from reference TRBV7-8 and TRBJ2-5): GAGVSQSPRYKVAKRGQDVALRCDPISGHVSLFWYQQALGQGPEFLTYFQNEAQLDKSGLPSDRFFAERPEGSVSTLKIQRTQQEDSAVYLCASSIGQGQETQYFGPGTRLLVL.